The subject of this entry is one T cell receptor (beta chain). What it binds is unknown. This entry is derived from a study of OX40 agonist ivuxolimab in advanced cancers. Study overall: Earlier treatment with anti-PD-1, anti-PD-L1 or anti-CTLA-4 was permitted, and under 50% had received some.

Study observations and caveats: Undetermined was the antigen specificity of the expanded peripheral T cells.

Method: immunoSEQ multiplex PCR; TCRdb's copy keeps in-frame clones and lacks some. The sample yields around 84,000 clones, approximately 89% seen once. CDR1 is ENHRY and CDR2 is SYGVKD in the germline V gene. The CDR3 has 14 amino acids. Trimming removed 0 bases at V and 10 bases at J, with 15 bases between. This sequence originates from an adult with an advanced solid tumor such as melanoma, head and neck, liver or kidney cancer. The gene calls are TRBV10-3 and TRBJ1-1, with D possibly TRBD1 on 6 matching bases. The material sequenced was CD4+ or CD8+ T cells sorted from blood, taken in a trial of the OX40 agonist ivuxolimab. The CDR3 loop is CAISESPLQGSAFF. In nucleotides, the CDR3 is TGTGCCATCAGTGAGTCGCCCCTACAGGGTTCAGCTTTCTTT.